A single sample is the source of the 11 T cell receptor beta chains below, sequenced in a study of blood T cells in healthy people across ages. Primed by a sample-barcoded 5' primer and a J-beta primer mix, a second PCR proceeded for about 7 to 11 cycles. Via MiXCR, TCRdb re-called the 5' RACE reads, giving one row per CDR3 protein. The sample carries about 640,000 distinct CDR3 sequences, 40% to 45% recorded once. Sample: blood. The receptors originated from a man older than 75 in good health.

Only a few counts were recorded for this clonotype. The rearrangement joins TRBV20-1 to TRBJ2-7, with a weak D call TRBD2 (6 bases). V lost 3 bases to trimming and J lost 5 bases, with 8 bases between them. Germline V CDR1 and CDR2: DFQATT, SNEGSKA (reference sequence). The CDR3 runs 11 residues. As DNA, the CDR3 is TGCAGTGCTAGTTCGGGAGACGAGCAGTACTTC. Translated, it gives CSASSGDEQYF.

The CDR3 sequence is CSASSLSGSDEQFF. The CDR3 bases are TGCAGTGCTAGCTCTCTCAGCGGGAGCGATGAGCAGTTCTTC. This chain uses TRBV20-1 with TRBJ2-1; 8 bases are a match to TRBD2. V lost 3 bases to trimming and J lost 8 bases; unmatched junction nucleotides: 9. This CDR3 contains 14 residues. The germline CDR1 and CDR2 sequences are DFQATT and SNEGSKA (reference sequence).

This clonotype was recorded at least ten times. The chain has TRBV6-2 or TRBV6-3 and TRBJ2-5; D is undetermined. The germline gives CDR1 MNHEY, CDR2 SVGEGT. The CDR3 consists of 15 residues. V lost 0 bases and J lost 7, with 15 bases in between. The CDR3 loop reads CASSYSAQPTGTQYF. CDR3 DNA sequence: TGTGCCAGCAGTTACTCGGCTCAACCTACGGGGACCCAGTACTTC.

CDR3 residues: CASRRGQGRTDTQYF. The CDR3 DNA follows: TGTGCCAGCAGGCGGGGGCAGGGACGGACAGATACGCAGTATTTT. The rearrangement uses TRBV6-5 and TRBJ2-3; D is perhaps TRBD2 (7 bases). The CDR3 is 15 amino acids. Germline CDR1 is MNHEY and CDR2 is SVGAGI. Trimming left V 6 bases short and J 3 bases short, with 16 bases between.

The chain uses TRBV5-5 and TRBJ2-7; the D gene is possibly TRBD2 (5 bases). Trimming removed 0 bases from V and 1 base from J, with 14 bases in between. There are 16 residues in the CDR3. CDR1 is SGHKS, CDR2 YYEKEE, per germline (reference sequence). The CDR3 nucleotides read TGTGCCAGCAGCTTGGTCGGGAATACCCCTTCCTACGAGCAGTACTTC. It yields the protein CASSLVGNTPSYEQYF.

This clonotype came up once. This rearrangement joins TRBV6-2 or TRBV6-3 to TRBJ2-5; D call uncertain. This CDR3 is built from 17 residues. V lost 2 bases and J lost 0, with 16 bases in between. CDR1 is MNHEY, CDR2 SVGEGT, per germline. In nucleotides, the CDR3 is TGTGCCAGCAGTTACCCACTTGGAGACCAAAACCAAGAGACCCAGTACTTC. Translating it yields CASSYPLGDQNQETQYF.

The chain carries TRBV21-1 and TRBJ1-4; no check of the table's D call, TRBD1, against the DNA was made. TRBV21-1 is a pseudogene segment. The CDR3 is 14 amino acids. This CDR3 reads CASSIGQFNEKLFF. The CDR3 coding sequence is TGTGCCAGCAGCATCGGACAGTTTAATGAAAAACTGTTTTTT.

There are a few counts of this clonotype. Written as DNA, the CDR3 is TGCAGTGCCCCACCCCCGGGACTAGCGGATCGGTTCTTC. Amino acids: CSAPPPGLADRFF. The genes are TRBV20-1 and TRBJ2-1, with 11 bases matching TRBD2. CDR3 length: 13 residues. Germline CDR1 DFQATT, CDR2 SNEGSKA (reference sequence). The junction had 13 bases not matched to a gene; V was cut back by 6 bases and J by 15 bases.

Points on this clonotype: A much larger clone lies a single base off, so this may be a read error. The chain uses TRBV10-3 and TRBJ2-1, with D perhaps assigned TRBD1 or TRBD2 (6 bases each). The J call may be faulty, since TRBJ2-7 better matches the DNA end. CDR3 length: 15 residues. Germline lookup yields CDR1 ENHRY and CDR2 SYGVKD. The CDR3 DNA reads as TGTGCCATCAGCGGGGGCCCCAGCTCCTACAATGAGCAGTACTTC. Translation: CAISGGPSSYNEQYF.

This clonotype was detected ten times or more. V gene TRBV29-1 combines with J gene TRBJ2-5, with 8 bases lining up with TRBD1. The CDR3 totals 16 residues. V lost 7 bases to trimming and J lost 5 bases; unmatched junction nucleotides: 18. From germline, CDR1 is SQVTM and CDR2 ANQGSEA. The CDR3 here is CSGIADRAGAKETQYF. Written as DNA, the CDR3 is TGCAGCGGGATCGCGGACAGGGCGGGTGCTAAGGAGACCCAGTACTTC.

This clonotype was detected only a few times. The gene calls are TRBV6-2 or TRBV6-3 and TRBJ2-7; D not resolved. The germline V and J ends were trimmed by 2 bases and 9 bases, with 14 bases remaining between them. CDR1 MNHEY and CDR2 SVGEGT come from the germline V gene. The CDR3 is 13 amino acids. The CDR3 here is CASSYDLGLTQYF. The DNA for the CDR3 is TGTGCCAGCAGTTACGATTTAGGCCTGACGCAGTACTTC.